Listed below are T cell receptor beta chains from one sample, sequenced in a study of cytomegalovirus exposure and HLA in healthy donors. Assay: immunoSEQ multiplex PCR; the TCRdb copy retains only in-frame clones and omits some. The table lists some 130,000 clones. Specimen: PBMCs. The origin of the receptors is a woman aged 40 to 50 in good health and CMV-seropositive. CDR3s include the opening cysteine and the closing phenylalanine or tryptophan. The D gene is left open where the match is weak.

>TRBD2|TRBV10-2|TRBJ2-7
CASSVGRTDEQYF
TGCGCCAGCAGTGTCGGGAGGACCGACGAGCAGTACTTC
>TRBD2|TRBV7-3|TRBJ2-2
CASSLTATSGRLTGELFF
TGTGCCAGCAGCTTAACAGCGACTAGCGGGAGGTTGACCGGGGAGCTGTTTTTT
>TRBD2|TRBV28|TRBJ2-3
CASSFLAGRGTDTQYF
TGTGCCAGCAGTTTTCTAGCGGGAAGGGGCACAGATACGCAGTATTTT
>TRBD2|TRBV19|TRBJ2-1
CASSLVGLADYNEQFF
TGTGCCAGTAGTTTGGTAGGACTAGCGGACTACAATGAGCAGTTCTTC
>NA|TRBV18|TRBJ2-7
CASSPLGRGREQYF
TGTGCCAGCTCACCACTTGGGAGAGGCCGCGAGCAGTACTTC
>TRBD1|TRBV6-1|TRBJ1-3
CASSPRTGTGNTIYF
TGTGCCAGCTCACCAAGGACAGGGACTGGAAACACCATATATTTT
>NA|TRBV9|TRBJ2-3
CASSVGGSGVDTQYF
TGTGCCAGCAGCGTAGGCGGCTCGGGGGTGGATACGCAGTATTTT
>TRBD1|TRBV4-1|TRBJ2-7
CASSQSPGQGSLYEQYF
TGCGCCAGCAGCCAGTCACCGGGACAGGGAAGCTTGTACGAGCAGTACTTC
>NA|TRBV19|TRBJ1-5
CASSISDNNQPQHF
TGTGCCAGTAGTATCAGTGACAATAATCAGCCCCAGCATTTT
>TRBD1|TRBV30|TRBJ2-7
CAWSASTGLEQYF
TGTGCCTGGAGTGCCTCGACAGGGCTAGAGCAGTACTTC
>NA|TRBV11-3|TRBJ2-7
CASSLGRSQGAGRDEQYF
TGTGCCAGCAGCTTAGGCCGTTCTCAGGGAGCGGGCCGAGACGAGCAGTACTTC
>TRBD2|TRBV7-2|TRBJ2-2
CASSLAGGNTGELFF
TGTGCCAGCAGCTTGGCGGGAGGGAACACCGGGGAGCTGTTTTTT
>NA|TRBV5-4|TRBJ2-1
CASSLGANEQFF
TGTGCCAGCAGCTTGGGAGCCAATGAGCAGTTCTTC
>NA|TRBV7-3|TRBJ1-5
CASSLGGSQPQHF
TGTGCCAGCAGCTTAGGGGGGTCTCAGCCCCAGCATTTT
>NA|TRBV7-9|TRBJ2-7
CASSLASSAYEQYF
TGTGCCAGCAGCTTAGCGTCTAGCGCCTACGAGCAGTACTTC
>TRBD1|TRBV6-6|TRBJ2-1
CASNKQGGEQFF
TGTGCCAGCAATAAACAGGGGGGTGAGCAGTTCTTC
>TRBD2|TRBV2|TRBJ2-2
CASSVSGGNTGELFF
TGTGCCAGCAGTGTGTCGGGGGGGAACACCGGGGAGCTGTTTTTT
>TRBD1|TRBV6-1|TRBJ2-5
CASSTTGETQYF
TGTGCCAGCAGTACGACAGGGGAGACCCAGTACTTC
>NA|TRBV5-4|TRBJ2-2
CASSLRDFTGELFF
TGTGCCAGCAGCTTGCGGGACTTCACCGGGGAGCTGTTTTTT
>NA|TRBV5-1|TRBJ2-1
CASSFTRSSYNEQFF
TGCGCCAGCAGCTTTACGAGAAGCTCCTACAATGAGCAGTTCTTC
>TRBD2|TRBV5-3|TRBJ2-1
CARSLTSGRALTPDEQFF
TGTGCCAGAAGCTTAACTAGCGGGAGGGCCTTAACCCCCGATGAGCAGTTCTTC
>NA|TRBV7-9|TRBJ1-1
CASSTVGNTEAFF
TGTGCCAGCAGCACAGTGGGGAACACTGAAGCTTTCTTT
>TRBD1|TRBV28|TRBJ2-2
CASSYRGLRAGELFF
TGTGCCAGCAGTTACAGGGGTTTACGTGCCGGGGAGCTGTTTTTT
>TRBD1|TRBV9|TRBJ2-1
CASSVAPGGNEQFF
TGTGCCAGCAGCGTAGCCCCAGGGGGCAATGAGCAGTTCTTC
>NA|TRBV9|TRBJ2-3
CASSVPSGLGADTQYF
TGTGCCAGCAGCGTTCCGTCGGGTCTCGGAGCAGATACGCAGTATTTT
>NA|TRBV28|TRBJ1-2
CASRAQGQNYGYTF
TGTGCCAGCAGGGCCCAAGGACAGAACTATGGCTACACCTTC
>TRBD2|TRBV7-9|TRBJ2-2
CASSPSGGLNTGELFF
TGTGCCAGCAGCCCTAGCGGAGGTTTGAACACCGGGGAGCTGTTTTTT
>TRBD2|TRBV2|TRBJ2-7
CASSEVWGEREKYEQYF
TGTGCCAGCAGTGAAGTTTGGGGCGAGCGGGAGAAATACGAGCAGTACTTC